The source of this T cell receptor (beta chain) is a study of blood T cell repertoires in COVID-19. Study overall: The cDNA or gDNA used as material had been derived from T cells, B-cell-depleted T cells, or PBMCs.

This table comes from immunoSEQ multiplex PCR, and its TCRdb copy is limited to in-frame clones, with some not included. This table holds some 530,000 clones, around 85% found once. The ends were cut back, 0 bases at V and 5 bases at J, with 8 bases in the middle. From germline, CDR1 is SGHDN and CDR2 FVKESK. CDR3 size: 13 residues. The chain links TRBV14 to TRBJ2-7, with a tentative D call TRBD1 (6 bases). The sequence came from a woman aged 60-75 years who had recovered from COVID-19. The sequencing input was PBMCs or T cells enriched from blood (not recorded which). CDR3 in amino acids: CASSQDWGHEQYF. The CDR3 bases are TGTGCCAGCAGCCAAGATTGGGGGCACGAGCAGTACTTC.